Following are 16 T cell receptor beta chains from one sample sequenced in a study of neurological immune-mediated disorders. TCRdb re-analysed the 5' RACE reads in MiXCR, keeping a single row per CDR3 protein. The sample holds about 48,000 distinct CDR3 sequences, just under 6% seen once. Sequencing was done on a sample of CD4+ T cells from blood. Every receptor here comes from a woman in her late teens or twenties with multiple sclerosis.

This clonotype has at least ten counts. As the CDR3 is not closed by the conserved phenylalanine or tryptophan, this likely results from a read error. No DNA is shown, since the ends of the CDR3 on it are uncertain; the CDR3 is the one TCRdb lists. This sequence joins TRBV20-1 and TRBJ1-1; the table's D call, TRBD1, was not checked against the DNA. The CDR3 length is 12 residues, termini included. In germline, CDR1 is DFQATT, CDR2 SNEGSKA (reference sequence). The CDR3 loop reads CSARVQGVWTIL.

Many counts were recorded for this clonotype. The chain uses TRBV7-2 and TRBJ2-1, with D possibly matching TRBD2 (7 bases). Deletions cut 3 bases from V and 8 bases from J, with 11 bases between. This CDR3 contains 13 residues. The germline gives CDR1 SGHTA, CDR2 FQGNSA. CDR3 coding DNA: TGTGCCAGCAGCTTCCGGGGGGCCCATGAGCAGTTCTTC. Translated: CASSFRGAHEQFF.

This clonotype was picked up many times. The J gene is TRBJ2-2, the V gene TRBV2; D unresolved. The CDR3 extends over 11 amino acids. V shed 4 bases and J shed 6 bases, with 3 bases lying between them. The germline V gene has CDR1 SNHLY and CDR2 FYNNEI. In nucleotides, the CDR3 is TGTGCCAGCAGTGTGGCCGGGGAGCTGTTTTTT. This translates into CASSVAGELFF.

This clonotype was counted many times. Written as DNA, the CDR3 is TGTGCCAGCAGCGTAGGGGCAGGGGGCGGTTCCAACACTGAAGCTTTCTTT. Translation gives CASSVGAGGGSNTEAFF. The rearrangement joins TRBV9 to TRBJ1-1; 8 positions agree with TRBD1. Germline trimming cut 0 bases from V and 2 bases from J; bases unmatched to any gene: 9. The germline V gene encodes CDR1 SGDLS and CDR2 YYNGEE. This CDR3 region has 17 residues.

Written as DNA, the CDR3 is TGTGCCAGTAGTATTGGGGACGGACACTACACCTTC. It is translated as CASSIGDGHYTF. The rearrangement joins TRBV19 to TRBJ1-2; D is possibly TRBD1 (5 bases). V lost 3 bases, J lost 10 bases, and 12 bases lay in between. Germline-derived CDR1 and CDR2 are LNHDA and SQIVND (reference sequence). CDR3 length: 12 amino acids.

This clonotype showed up many times. The J gene is TRBJ2-3, the V gene TRBV7-2, with D perhaps matching TRBD2 (5 bases). The CDR3 length is 17 residues. The germline V gene has CDR1 SGHTA and CDR2 FQGNSA. Trimming cost V 1 base and J 4 bases, with 18 bases left between them. CDR3 coding DNA: TGTGCCAGCAGCTTAGTAAACCTAGCCCGAGTGGCAGATACGCAGTATTTT. Protein: CASSLVNLARVADTQYF.

The chain is built from TRBV30 and TRBJ2-7; 10 positions match TRBD2. The V and J ends lost 2 bases and 3 bases, in that order; junction bases with no gene match: 19. The germline V gene has CDR1 GTSNPN and CDR2 SVGIG (reference sequence). The CDR3 runs 19 residues. CDR3: CAWSFSPKAGGRALYEQYF. CDR3 nucleotides: TGTGCCTGGAGTTTTTCCCCCAAAGCGGGGGGGCGGGCTCTCTACGAGCAGTACTTC.

This clonotype was observed many times. The genes are TRBV28 and TRBJ1-6, with TRBD1 identical over 12 bases. Germline CDR1 MDHEN, CDR2 SYDVKM. CDR3 size: 17 residues. The V gene end was trimmed by 3 bases and the J gene end by 8 bases; junction bases not matched to a gene: 8. CDR3 loop: CASSFYLGQGADSPLHF. The CDR3 nucleotides are TGTGCCAGCAGTTTTTATTTGGGACAGGGGGCTGATTCACCCCTCCACTTT.

The V call is TRBV19, the J call TRBJ1-5; the D is unclear. The length of the CDR3 is 14 residues. Germline V gene sequence: CDR1 LNHDA, CDR2 SQIVND (reference sequence). Trimming left V 3 bases short and J 4 bases short, with 10 bases between. The CDR3 nucleotides are TGTGCCAGTAGTATCCAGCCGGGGAATCAGCCCCAGCATTTT. Translating gives CASSIQPGNQPQHF.

By its share, this clonotype is medium-sized. The V gene is TRBV5-1, the J gene TRBJ2-1, with 10 bases that match TRBD2. Per the germline V gene, CDR1 is SGHRS and CDR2 is YFSETQ. The CDR3 extends over 16 amino acids. The trim removed 4 bases at V and 7 bases at J, leaving 11 bases unmatched. CDR3 in amino acids: CASSPPAGGAANEQFF. CDR3 DNA sequence: TGCGCCAGCAGCCCTCCAGCGGGGGGGGCGGCGAATGAGCAGTTCTTC. Complete variable domain (other parts from reference TRBV5-1 and TRBJ2-1): KAGVTQTPRYLIKTRGQQVTLSCSPISGHRSVSWYQQTPGQGLQFLFEYFSETQRNKGNFPGRFSGRQFSNSRSEMNVSTLELGDSALYLCASSPPAGGAANEQFFGPGTRLTVL.

This clonotype has a count of ten or more. The gene calls are TRBV3-1 and TRBJ2-7; a weak D match, TRBD2 (7 bases). The CDR3 consists of 17 residues. The germline gives CDR1 LGHDT, CDR2 YNNKEL (reference sequence). V lost 2 bases and J 3 bases, leaving 20 bases between the germline ends. The CDR3 nucleotides are TGTGCCAGCAGCCAAATTGGAGGGGGGGGCTTCATCTACGAGCAGTACTTC. Encoded protein: CASSQIGGGGFIYEQYF.

In its sample, this clonotype was seen many times. The V and J genes are TRBV5-1 and TRBJ1-1; 7 bases line up with TRBD1. This CDR3 is 15 amino acids long. Germline V gene sequence: CDR1 SGHRS, CDR2 YFSETQ. Trimming at V came to 6 bases and at J to 0 bases, leaving 8 bases not matched to a gene. The CDR3 sequence is CASTQGGVMNTEAFF. DNA for the CDR3: TGCGCCAGCACCCAGGGGGGCGTAATGAACACTGAAGCTTTCTTT.

This clonotype was picked up many times. This chain uses TRBV25-1 with TRBJ1-2, with 7 bases matching TRBD1. The trim removed 4 bases at V and 6 bases at J, leaving 5 bases unmatched. Per the germline V gene, CDR1 is MGHDK and CDR2 is SYGVNS. The CDR3 length is 13 residues. Here the CDR3 reads CASSADRRHGYTF. The CDR3, as DNA: TGTGCCAGCAGTGCGGACAGGAGGCATGGCTACACCTTC.

In this sample, this clonotype turned up many times. A clone one base away is much larger, so this may be a read error. The chain is built from TRBV5-1 and TRBJ2-3; D gene unclear. The CDR3 loop spans 16 amino acids. Germline-derived CDR1 and CDR2 are SGHRS and YFSETQ. The V end lost 4 bases, the J end lost 0 bases, and 15 bases lay between the germline ends. The CDR3 region has the DNA TGCGCCAGCAGCGCCAGATCGAGGATTAGCACAGATACGCAGTATTTT. Amino acids: CASSARSRISTDTQYF.

The chain carries TRBV11-2 and TRBJ1-4; D gene unclear. The CDR3 covers 16 residues. V was pared by 2 bases and J by 3 bases, with 13 bases between. Germline lookup yields CDR1 SGHAT and CDR2 FQNNGV. The CDR3 bases are TGTGCCAGCAGCTTAATGGCTTGGTCGGCTAATGAAAAACTGTTTTTT. Residues: CASSLMAWSANEKLFF.

This clonotype was seen many times. V usage is TRBV29-1 and J usage is TRBJ2-1; 9 positions agree with TRBD1. From germline, CDR1 is SQVTM and CDR2 ANQGSEA. V lost 7 bases and J lost 9; bases outside the gene matches: 4. This CDR3 has 11 amino acids. CDR3 in amino acids: CSGDRAAEQFF. The CDR3 DNA sequence: TGCAGCGGGGACAGGGCGGCTGAGCAGTTCTTC.